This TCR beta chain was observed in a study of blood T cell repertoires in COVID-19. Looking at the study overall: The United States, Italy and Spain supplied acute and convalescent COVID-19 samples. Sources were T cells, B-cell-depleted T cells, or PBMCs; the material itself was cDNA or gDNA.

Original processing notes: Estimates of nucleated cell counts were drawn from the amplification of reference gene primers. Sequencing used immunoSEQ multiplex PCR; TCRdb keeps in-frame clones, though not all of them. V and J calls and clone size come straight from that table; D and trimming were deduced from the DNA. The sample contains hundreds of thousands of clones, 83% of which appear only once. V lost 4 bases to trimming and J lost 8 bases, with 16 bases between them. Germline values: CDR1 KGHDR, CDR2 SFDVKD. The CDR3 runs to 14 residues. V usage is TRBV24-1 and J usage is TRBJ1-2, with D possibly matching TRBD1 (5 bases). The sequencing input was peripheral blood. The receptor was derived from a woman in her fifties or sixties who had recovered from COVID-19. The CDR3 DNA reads TGTGCCACCAGTGACGGAGGGGCTAGGGGCGGCTACACCTTC. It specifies CATSDGGARGGYTF.